The 27 T cell receptor beta chains below all came from one sample that was sequenced in a study of beta chain features in type 1 diabetes. Expressed TCRB transcripts were sequenced because the isolated RNA had all been reverse transcribed beforehand. The data were produced by immunoSEQ multiplex PCR, yet TCRdb's version contains in-frame clones alone and is incomplete. The sample includes tens of thousands of clones, approximately 53% seen only once; the top ten take about 0.25%. The specimen sequenced was stem cell memory CD4+ T cells from blood. Every receptor here comes from a woman younger than 45 in good health.

The rearrangement links TRBV9 to TRBJ1-2; D is unresolved. The CDR3 sequence is 16 residues long. Trimming shortened V by 0 bases and J by 0 bases, and 12 bases separated the two germline ends. CDR1 and CDR2 from the germline V gene are SGDLS and YYNGEE. The CDR3 DNA follows: TGTGCCAGCAGCGTAGCCCCTGGCCCCCCTAACTATGGCTACACCTTC. Residues: CASSVAPGPPNYGYTF.

This sequence joins TRBV7-9 and TRBJ1-4; 9 bases match TRBD1. The CDR3 is made up of 14 amino acids. Looked up from germline, CDR1 is SEHNR and CDR2 is FQNEAQ (reference sequence). V lost 4 bases and J lost 7; bases outside the gene matches: 4. The CDR3 sequence is CASSSGQGGEKLFF. Here the CDR3 DNA reads TGTGCCAGCAGCTCGGGACAGGGAGGTGAAAAACTGTTTTTT. Together with reference TRBV7-9 and TRBJ1-4, the CDR3 gives the full variable domain: DTGVSQNPRHKITKRGQNVTFRCDPISEHNRLYWYRQTLGQGPEFLTYFQNEAQLEKSRLLSDRFSAERPKGSFSTLEIQRTEQGDSAMYLCASSSGQGGEKLFFGSGTQLSVL.

This clone has only a few counts. The chain carries TRBV19 and TRBJ2-2, with D unresolved. The germline V gene has CDR1 LNHDA and CDR2 SQIVND (reference sequence). V was pared by 3 bases and J by 4 bases, with 9 bases between. The CDR3 totals 14 residues. The CDR3 DNA reads TGTGCCAGTAGTATCTTCACTGGCACCGGGGAGCTGTTTTTT. Translation: CASSIFTGTGELFF.

The chain couples TRBV7-2 to TRBJ2-1, with TRBD2 identical over 7 bases. Germline V gene lookup returns CDR1 SGHTA and CDR2 FQGNSA. With 6 bases clipped from V and 4 bases from J, the junction kept 12 bases outside the gene matches. The CDR3 sequence is 16 residues long. DNA for the CDR3: TGTGCCAGCAGTACGGTCGGGCTAGCGGCTTACAATGAGCAGTTCTTC. Translated, it gives CASSTVGLAAYNEQFF.

This chain connects TRBV5-1 to TRBJ2-4; 12 positions match TRBD2. CDR1 and CDR2 (germline): SGHRS, YFSETQ. V gave up 4 bases and J gave up 6 bases; unmatched junction bases: 5. The CDR3 spans 15 residues. The CDR3 loop reads CASSKTSGSGNIQYF. CDR3 DNA sequence: TGCGCCAGCAGCAAGACTAGCGGGAGTGGAAACATTCAGTACTTC. Drawing the rest from reference TRBV5-1 and TRBJ2-4, the complete variable domain is KAGVTQTPRYLIKTRGQQVTLSCSPISGHRSVSWYQQTPGQGLQFLFEYFSETQRNKGNFPGRFSGRQFSNSRSEMNVSTLELGDSALYLCASSKTSGSGNIQYFGAGTRLSVL.

The sample holds one count of this clone. The V gene is TRBV29-1, the J gene TRBJ2-7, with TRBD1 identical over 7 bases. Per the germline V gene, CDR1 is SQVTM and CDR2 is ANQGSEA. The V gene end was trimmed by 7 bases and the J gene end by 12 bases; junction bases not matched to a gene: 15. The CDR3 is 12 residues long. CDR3 nucleotide sequence: TGCAGCGCCATAACTCCTGGACAGGTCGTGTACTTC. This encodes CSAITPGQVVYF.

The V and J genes are TRBV6-5 and TRBJ1-5, with D perhaps TRBD1 (5 bases). Germline CDR1 and CDR2: MNHEY and SVGAGI. Trimming left V 7 bases short and J 0 bases short, with 10 bases between. CDR3 size: 14 residues. The CDR3 sequence is CASKETVSNQPQHF. Written as DNA, the CDR3 is TGTGCCAGCAAGGAGACAGTTAGCAATCAGCCCCAGCATTTT.

This clone was found a few times. V usage is TRBV6-1 and J usage is TRBJ2-5; perhaps TRBD2 as D (6 bases). The germline V gene encodes CDR1 MNHNS and CDR2 SASEGT. The V gene lost 5 bases and the J gene lost 4 bases, with 17 bases spanning the gap. This CDR3 is built from 15 residues. CDR3 loop: CASSLTSLRAETQYF. CDR3 bases: TGTGCCAGCAGTTTAACTAGCTTACGGGCAGAGACCCAGTACTTC.

This clone was counted a few times. This sequence joins TRBV7-9 and TRBJ1-1, with D possibly matching TRBD1 (5 bases). CDR1 and CDR2 (germline): SEHNR, FQNEAQ (reference sequence). The CDR3 runs 14 residues. Between the trimmed V and J ends, which lost 5 bases and 0 bases, there was a span of 10 bases. This CDR3 reads CASSPRGMNTEAFF. The CDR3 bases are TGTGCCAGCAGCCCCCGGGGGATGAACACTGAAGCTTTCTTT.

The chain combines TRBV18 with TRBJ2-3; a possible D gene is TRBD2 (6 bases). Trimming stripped 10 bases from V and 6 bases from J, with 20 bases between. The germline CDR1 and CDR2 sequences are KGHSH and LQKENI. The CDR3 has 14 residues. Here the CDR3 reads CATSPLAGMDTQYF. CDR3 coding DNA: TGTGCCACCTCCCCACTAGCTGGCATGGATACGCAGTATTTT.

The chain carries TRBV4-2 and TRBJ2-7, with 7 bases identical to TRBD1. Germline CDR1 LGHNA, CDR2 YNFKEQ. The J segment lost 1 base and the V segment lost 1 base, leaving 7 bases of the junction unmatched. The CDR3 extends over 16 amino acids. CDR3 sequence reads: CASSQVGDRTSYEQYF. As DNA, the CDR3 is TGTGCCAGCAGCCAAGTCGGGGACAGAACTTCCTACGAGCAGTACTTC.

The rearrangement uses TRBV11-3 and TRBJ2-1, with TRBD1 matching 9 bases. This CDR3 contains 15 residues. Germline lookup yields CDR1 SGHNT and CDR2 YENEEA. The V gene end was trimmed by 5 bases and the J gene end by 1 base; junction bases not matched to a gene: 3. This CDR3 reads CASSPGTGSYNEQFF. CDR3 nucleotides: TGTGCCAGCAGCCCCGGGACAGGGTCCTACAATGAGCAGTTCTTC.

The sample holds a few counts of this clone. The CDR3 loop reads CASSLRLAGGTDTQYF. CDR3 coding DNA: TGTGCCAGCAGCTTGCGTCTAGCGGGAGGCACAGATACGCAGTATTTT. The rearrangement uses TRBV7-2 and TRBJ2-3; TRBD2 matches at 10 bases. This CDR3 is 16 amino acids long. Germline CDR1 reads SGHTA; CDR2 reads FQGNSA. Trimming cost V 3 bases and J 1 base; bases outside gene matches: 4.

This clone was detected a few times. This chain connects TRBV5-1 to TRBJ2-2, with D tentatively TRBD2 (6 bases). V dropped 2 bases and J dropped 1 base, with 12 bases sitting between them. This CDR3 comprises 16 residues. Germline-derived CDR1 and CDR2 are SGHRS and YFSETQ. The CDR3 DNA sequence: TGCGCCAGCAGCTTACGGGAGTCGCGGAACACCGGGGAGCTGTTTTTT. Its protein product is CASSLRESRNTGELFF.

Only a few counts were recorded for this clone. This sequence joins TRBV7-2 and TRBJ2-1; 7 positions agree with TRBD2. Unmatched junction bases numbered 5, after V lost 1 base and J lost 5 bases. The CDR3 covers 15 residues. CDR1 and CDR2 from the germline V gene are SGHTA and FQGNSA. Here the CDR3 DNA reads TGTGCCAGCAGCTTAGAGTTGGGGAGGGACAATGAGCAGTTCTTC. Amino acid sequence: CASSLELGRDNEQFF.

This clone has a handful of counts. The CDR3 nucleotides are TGTGCCAGCAGCTTAGACGGGTTACGGGAGCTGTTTTTT. Translating it yields CASSLDGLRELFF. J is TRBJ2-2 and V is TRBV11-2; unclear D gene. The germline V gene encodes CDR1 SGHAT and CDR2 FQNNGV. V lost 0 bases and J lost 9, with 8 bases in between. CDR3 size: 13 residues.

The chain joins TRBV28 to TRBJ1-4; possible D gene TRBD1, 5 bases. With 2 bases removed from V and 8 bases from J, the gap between germline ends came to 15 bases. The CDR3 contains 15 residues. The germline V gene encodes CDR1 MDHEN and CDR2 SYDVKM. The CDR3 DNA is TGTGCCAGCAGTTTAGCCGCAGGGCCCCGAGAAAAACTGTTTTTT. Translated: CASSLAAGPREKLFF.

This clone has more than one count but fewer than ten. This chain links TRBV6-1 with TRBJ1-5; D remains ambiguous. Germline CDR1 and CDR2: MNHNS and SASEGT. The CDR3 loop spans 15 amino acids. Trimming left V 6 bases short and J 1 base short, with 13 bases between. For the CDR3, the DNA is TGTGCCAGCAGCCTATCTGTGTGGAGCAATCAGCCCCAGCATTTT. Its protein product is CASSLSVWSNQPQHF.

This clone was recorded a few times. The V and J genes are TRBV7-2 and TRBJ2-2; maybe TRBD1 (6 bases). CDR3 length equals 14 residues. Germline CDR1 is SGHTA and CDR2 is FQGNSA. Trimming left V 3 bases short and J 6 bases short, with 11 bases between. CDR3 coding DNA: TGTGCCAGCAGCTTTGTACAGGGTGCCGGGGAGCTGTTTTTT. This encodes CASSFVQGAGELFF.

This clone was recorded a few times. This rearrangement joins TRBV7-2 to TRBJ2-7; 7 bases fit TRBD2. The junction had 14 bases not matched to a gene; V was cut back by 5 bases and J by 4 bases. The germline V gene has CDR1 SGHTA and CDR2 FQGNSA. This CDR3 has 16 residues. CDR3 DNA sequence: TGTGCCAGCAGCGCTCGACCTAGCGGCACTCCGTACGAGCAGTACTTC. Amino acids: CASSARPSGTPYEQYF.

This sequence joins TRBV29-1 and TRBJ1-4, with unresolved D. CDR1 SQVTM and CDR2 ANQGSEA come from the germline V gene. With 7 bases removed from V and 4 bases from J, the gap between germline ends came to 13 bases. This CDR3 comprises 13 residues. CDR3 sequence reads: CSAQRGINEKLFF. The CDR3 DNA reads as TGCAGCGCCCAGCGGGGAATTAATGAAAAACTGTTTTTT.

This chain uses TRBV30 with TRBJ1-4; D is undetermined. The V end was cut by 0 bases, the J end by 1 base, with 9 bases between. Germline V gives CDR1 GTSNPN, CDR2 SVGIG (reference sequence). The CDR3 sequence is 15 residues long. The DNA for the CDR3 is TGTGCCTGGAGTGTACAAGGCGGAACTAATGAAAAACTGTTTTTT. This gives the protein CAWSVQGGTNEKLFF.

The chain joins TRBV7-9 to TRBJ2-1; the match to TRBD2 covers 9 bases. Germline V gene sequence: CDR1 SEHNR, CDR2 FQNEAQ (reference sequence). The CDR3 is made up of 15 amino acids. The V segment lost 0 bases and the J segment 7 bases; nucleotides outside the gene matches: 4. The CDR3 protein is CASSLARSGGNEQFF. The CDR3 DNA sequence: TGTGCCAGCAGCTTAGCGCGGAGCGGGGGGAATGAGCAGTTCTTC.

J is TRBJ2-5 and V is TRBV18; weak D call: TRBD1 (6 bases). Germline CDR1 is KGHSH and CDR2 is LQKENI. V was clipped by 2 bases and J by 4 bases, with 11 bases between them. The CDR3 runs to 14 residues. Here the CDR3 DNA reads TGTGCCAGCTCACCAAGTGGGGGCGCAGAGACCCAGTACTTC. Protein sequence: CASSPSGGAETQYF.

The chain couples TRBV19 to TRBJ2-1; D is possibly TRBD2 (5 bases). Germline V CDR1 and CDR2: LNHDA, SQIVND (reference sequence). The length of the CDR3 is 13 residues. V lost 5 bases and J lost 4, with 9 bases in between. The CDR3 bases are TGTGCCAGTAGTGCACTAGAATACAATGAGCAGTTCTTC. It encodes CASSALEYNEQFF.

This clone was seen only once. The chain has TRBV5-4 and TRBJ2-7, with 9 bases identical to TRBD2. Trimming removed 3 bases from V and 0 bases from J; junction bases left unmatched: 4. Germline V gene lookup returns CDR1 SGHNT and CDR2 YYREEE (reference sequence). CDR3 length: 15 amino acids. The CDR3 nucleotides are TGTGCCAGCAGCTCTAGCGGGACCAACTCCTACGAGCAGTACTTC. Its translation is CASSSSGTNSYEQYF.

The rearrangement uses TRBV6-6 and TRBJ1-1, with 10 bases that match TRBD1. J lost 5 bases, V lost 6 bases, and 6 bases had no gene match. Germline CDR1 and CDR2: MNHNY and SVGAGI (reference sequence). The CDR3 loop spans 14 amino acids. The chain's CDR3 is CASSGQGGGTEAFF. CDR3 nucleotide sequence: TGTGCCAGCAGCGGACAGGGGGGTGGAACTGAAGCTTTCTTT.